This TCR beta chain was identified during a study of blood T cells in healthy people across ages. After removal of 4 bases from V and 1 base from J, the junction contained 8 bases not matched to a gene. Germline CDR1 MDHEN, CDR2 SYDVKM. This CDR3 contains 16 residues. A second PCR, run for about 7 to 11 cycles, used a sample-barcoded 5' primer plus a J-beta primer mix. TCRdb reprocessed the 5' RACE reads via MiXCR and lists one record per CDR3 protein. The sample includes 550,000 to 650,000 distinct CDR3 sequences, over 25% seen only once; the top ten take 3% to 4.5%. This clonotype was seen just once. These same records also appear under a second study, on T cells of mothers and their children. This second report adds: The entire RNA extract went into cDNA synthesis at roughly 1.5 ug per 15 ul. Comparable shaping of TCR recombination output by thymic selection was observed in related and unrelated pairs.

The specimen was blood. The clonotype comes from a boy aged 2 to 10 in good health. This chain joins TRBV28 and TRBJ2-3; 7 nucleotides line up with TRBD1. The CDR3 DNA reads TGTGCCAGCAGTTCTCCGACAGGGTGGGGCACAGATACGCAGTATTTT. Encoded protein: CASSSPTGWGTDTQYF.